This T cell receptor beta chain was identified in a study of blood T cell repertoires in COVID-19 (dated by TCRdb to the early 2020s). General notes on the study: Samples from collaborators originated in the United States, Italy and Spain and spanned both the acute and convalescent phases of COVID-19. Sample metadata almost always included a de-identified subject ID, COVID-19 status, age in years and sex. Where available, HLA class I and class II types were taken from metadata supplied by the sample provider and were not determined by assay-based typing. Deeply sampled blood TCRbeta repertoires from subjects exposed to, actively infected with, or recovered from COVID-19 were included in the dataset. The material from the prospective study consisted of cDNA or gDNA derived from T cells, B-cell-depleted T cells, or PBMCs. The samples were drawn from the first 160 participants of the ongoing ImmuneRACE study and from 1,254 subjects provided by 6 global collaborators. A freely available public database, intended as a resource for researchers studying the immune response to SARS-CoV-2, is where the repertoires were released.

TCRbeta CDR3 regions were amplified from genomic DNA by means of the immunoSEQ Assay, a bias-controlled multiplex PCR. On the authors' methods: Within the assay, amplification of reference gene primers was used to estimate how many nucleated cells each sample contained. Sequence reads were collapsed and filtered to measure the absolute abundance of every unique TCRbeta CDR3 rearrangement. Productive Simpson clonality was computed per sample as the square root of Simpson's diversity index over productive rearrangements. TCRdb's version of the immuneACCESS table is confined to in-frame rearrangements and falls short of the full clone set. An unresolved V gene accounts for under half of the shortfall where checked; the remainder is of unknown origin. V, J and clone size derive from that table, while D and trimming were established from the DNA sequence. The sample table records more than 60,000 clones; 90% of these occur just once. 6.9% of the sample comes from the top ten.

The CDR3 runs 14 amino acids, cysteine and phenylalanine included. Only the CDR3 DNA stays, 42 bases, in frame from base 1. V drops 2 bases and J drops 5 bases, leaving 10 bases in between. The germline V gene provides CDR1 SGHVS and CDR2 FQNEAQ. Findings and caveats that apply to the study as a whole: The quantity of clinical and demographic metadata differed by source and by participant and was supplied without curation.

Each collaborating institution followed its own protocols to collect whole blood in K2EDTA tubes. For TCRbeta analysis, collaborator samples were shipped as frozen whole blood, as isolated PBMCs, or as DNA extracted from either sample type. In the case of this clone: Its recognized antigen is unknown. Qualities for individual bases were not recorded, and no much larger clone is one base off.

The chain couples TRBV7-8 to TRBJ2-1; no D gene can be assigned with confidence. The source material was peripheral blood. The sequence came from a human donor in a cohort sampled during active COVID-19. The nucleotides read TGTGCCAGCAGCTTATCGAGGCCCGACAATGAGCAGTTCTTC. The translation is CASSLSRPDNEQFF.